This entry concerns a single T cell receptor (beta chain). Its antigen is not known. Germline V CDR1 and CDR2: SQVTM, ANQGSEA. This CDR3 comprises 14 residues. The data derive from a study of CXCR3-negative and CXCR3-positive naive CD8 T cells. Study-wide points: Against CXCR3-negative naive cells, CXCR3-positive naive cells showed more hydrophobic TRB CDR3s. Memory, not naive, CXCR3-negative and CXCR3-positive cells differed in TRBV-TRBJ usage.

Sorting was done in triplicate for each CD8+ T cell subset (about 330,000 cells each). The libraries of TRB cDNA were constructed through 5' RACE using UMI labels. TCRdb reprocessed the 5' RACE reads, with one entry per CDR3 protein and no DNA. The sample has 49,000 or so distinct CDR3 sequences. This clonotype was obtained from a human donor in good health. Some clones in this sample may be carry-over from other donors' samples. The sample was naive CXCR3+ CD8+ T cells from blood. The subset was: CD45RO-CCR7+CD27+CD95- naive CD8+ T cells expressing CXCR3 (TNR3+). This rearrangement joins TRBV29-1 to TRBJ2-2; TCRdb outputs TRBD1, but without DNA this stays unchecked. The CDR3 loop reads CSVTGNVNTGELFF.